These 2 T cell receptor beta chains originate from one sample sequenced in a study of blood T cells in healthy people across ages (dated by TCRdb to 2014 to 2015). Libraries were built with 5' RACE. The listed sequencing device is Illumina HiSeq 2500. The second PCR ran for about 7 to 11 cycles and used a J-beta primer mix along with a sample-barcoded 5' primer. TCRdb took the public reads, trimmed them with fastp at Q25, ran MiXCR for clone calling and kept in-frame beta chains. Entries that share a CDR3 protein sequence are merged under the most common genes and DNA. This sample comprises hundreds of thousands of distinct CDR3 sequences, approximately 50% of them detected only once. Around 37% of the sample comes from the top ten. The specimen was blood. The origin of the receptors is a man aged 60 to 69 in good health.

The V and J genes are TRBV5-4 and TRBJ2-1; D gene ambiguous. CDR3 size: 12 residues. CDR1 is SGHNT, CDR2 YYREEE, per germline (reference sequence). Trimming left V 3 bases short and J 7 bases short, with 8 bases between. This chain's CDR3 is CASSSAVNEQFF. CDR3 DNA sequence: TGTGCCAGCAGCTCCGCCGTAAATGAGCAGTTCTTC.

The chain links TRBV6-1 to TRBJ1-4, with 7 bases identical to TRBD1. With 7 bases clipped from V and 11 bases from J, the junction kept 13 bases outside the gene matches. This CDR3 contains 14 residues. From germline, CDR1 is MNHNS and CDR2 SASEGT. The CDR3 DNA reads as TGTGCCAGCACCGTTACAGGGGCCGGAATTAAACTGTTTTTT. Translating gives CASTVTGAGIKLFF.